This T cell receptor (beta chain) originates from a study of cytomegalovirus exposure and HLA in healthy donors. Findings and limits, study-wide: Most CMV-associated TCR beta chains appeared HLA-restricted in a later analysis. Earlier findings revealed that most TCR beta V segments proved productive either about 90% or about 30% of the time.

A note on this clone: The antigen remains undetermined.

PCR used 60 Vbeta primers and 13 Jbeta primers. This table comes from immunoSEQ multiplex PCR, and its TCRdb copy is limited to in-frame clones, with some not included. This table holds 200,000 to 250,000 clones, 76% found once. In germline, CDR1 is MNHEY, CDR2 SMNVEV (reference sequence). Between the trimmed V and J ends, which lost 6 bases and 7 bases, there was a span of 19 bases. The CDR3 is made up of 15 amino acids. The TCR comes from a man between 18 and 29 years old in good health and CMV-seronegative. V is TRBV27 and J is TRBJ1-5; possibly TRBD1 for D (6 bases). Source material: PBMCs. CDR3 nucleotide sequence: TGTGCCAGCAGCTCAGAGTGGGGGCAGAGCCAGCCCCAGCATTTT. Encoded protein: CASSSEWGQSQPQHF.